This TCR beta chain comes out of a study of cytomegalovirus exposure and HLA in healthy donors. Looking at the study overall: A prior analysis found fewer than 120 million unique TCR beta sequences from some 200 million T cells. General study results and limits: A missense variant in DCLRE1C was later tied to TCR beta V- and J-gene trimming. Productive status was seen about 87% or about 30% of the time for most TCR beta V segments in an earlier analysis.

13 Jbeta primers and 60 Vbeta primers were used for the PCR. Only in-frame clones appear in the TCRdb table, and some are missing; sequencing was by immunoSEQ multiplex PCR. Of over 150,000 clones in the sample, roughly four fifths were seen once. A word on this clone: The antigen remains undetermined.

The sequenced sample consisted of PBMCs. This receptor was obtained from a man aged 45-60 years in good health and CMV-seropositive.

In DNA, the CDR3 is TGCGCCAGCAGTAGACCCGGGACAGGGGTCATCCCCCCCCGTCAGCCCCAGCATTTT. This sequence encodes CASSRPGTGVIPPRQPQHF. The chain couples TRBV10-1 to TRBJ1-5; TRBD1 aligns across 10 bases. CDR3 size: 19 residues. J gave up 6 bases and V 5 bases, and 19 bases lay outside the gene matches. Germline loops: CDR1 WNHNN, CDR2 SYGVQD (reference sequence).